This T cell receptor (beta chain) was sequenced during a study of regulatory T cells in long-lasting Graves disease. Turning to the study itself: Recently diagnosed Graves' patients had received antithyroid drugs for under 3 months.

The sample's time point: newly diagnosed GD, antithyroid drugs for less than 3 months. RNA from PBMCs was the source of the TCR library. Construction of the TCR beta libraries employed iRepertoire HTBI primers in conjunction with Arm-PCR of CDR3 regions. Each CDR3 protein is one row after TCRdb ran MiXCR on the multiplex PCR reads. Of some 350,000 distinct CDR3 sequences in the sample, 16% were seen once. These data were likewise used in another study, on T cells in Graves' hyperthyroidism and ophthalmopathy. That report adds: With the HTBI primer set, the TCR CDR3 went through a first round of RT-PCR. Ophthalmopathy was distinguished from stable hyperthyroidism by 13 V-J signatures.

This material consisted of peripheral blood mononuclear cells (PBMCs), taken at new diagnosis, from a patient treated with antithyroid drugs. This sequence originates from a woman under 30 with Graves disease.

The CDR3 spells CASRQQIYGYTF. CDR3 nucleotides: TGTGCCAGTAGGCAGCAGATTTATGGCTACACCTTC. The chain carries TRBV19 and TRBJ1-2; no clear D. This CDR3 comprises 12 residues. Germline CDR1 LNHDA, CDR2 SQIVND (reference sequence). Between the trimmed V and J ends, which lost 6 bases and 5 bases, there was a span of 10 bases.